The clone carrying this T cell receptor beta chain was seen ten or more times. The CDR3 is 15 residues long. V dropped 4 bases and J dropped 7 bases, with 19 bases sitting between them. Germline CDR1 and CDR2: SGHVS and FQNEAQ. The sample comes from a study of T cell repertoires in cytomegalovirus infection. TCRdb re-called the reads with MiXCR, one entry per CDR3 protein. The sample yields 300,000 to 450,000 distinct CDR3 sequences, about a sixth seen once. This TCR came from a human donor in good health (CMV status not recorded). Some clones in this sample may be carry-over from other donors' samples. Specimen: PBMCs. The rearrangement links TRBV7-8 to TRBJ1-1; possible D gene TRBD1, 5 bases. The CDR3 spells CASSYGAAQRGEAFF. The CDR3 DNA is TGTGCCAGCAGCTATGGGGCAGCCCAACGGGGTGAAGCTTTCTTT.